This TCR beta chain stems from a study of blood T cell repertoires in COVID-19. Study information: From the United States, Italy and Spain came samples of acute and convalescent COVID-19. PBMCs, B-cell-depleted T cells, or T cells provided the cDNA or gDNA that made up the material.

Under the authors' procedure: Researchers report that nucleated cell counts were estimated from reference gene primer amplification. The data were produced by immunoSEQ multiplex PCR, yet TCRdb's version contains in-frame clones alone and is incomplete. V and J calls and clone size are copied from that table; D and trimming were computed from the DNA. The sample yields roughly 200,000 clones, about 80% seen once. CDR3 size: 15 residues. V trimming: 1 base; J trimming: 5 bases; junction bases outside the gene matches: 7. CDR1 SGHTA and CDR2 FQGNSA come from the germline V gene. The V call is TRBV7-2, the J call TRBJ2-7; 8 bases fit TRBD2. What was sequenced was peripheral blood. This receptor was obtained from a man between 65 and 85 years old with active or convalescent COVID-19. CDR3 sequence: CASSLETGGLNEQYF. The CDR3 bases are TGTGCCAGCAGCTTAGAGACGGGAGGGTTAAACGAGCAGTACTTC.